This T cell receptor (beta chain) comes out of a study of blood T cell repertoires in COVID-19. For the study at large: Spain, Italy and the United States supplied samples that represented acute and convalescent COVID-19.

Original methodology: How many nucleated cells were present was estimated from reference gene primer amplification. Repertoires were generated with immunoSEQ multiplex PCR, while TCRdb's copy carries only in-frame clones and drops some. The V and J calls and clone size are taken from that table; D and trimming were inferred from the DNA. The sample gives some 110,000 clones, 86% of which show up once; over 4.5% is in the top ten. The CDR3 length is 18 residues. Germline CDR1 reads MGHRA; CDR2 reads YSYEKL. The V and J ends lost 1 base and 4 bases, in that order; junction bases with no gene match: 10.

The specimen was peripheral blood. The genes are TRBV4-1 and TRBJ2-6; 7 nucleotides align to TRBD1. This clonotype originated in a human donor in a cohort sampled during active COVID-19. The CDR3 DNA follows: TGCGCCAGCAGCCAAGTTACAGGGGCTCCATCGGGGGCCAACGTCCTGACTTTC. Amino acid sequence: CASSQVTGAPSGANVLTF.